The rows below give T cell receptor beta chains drawn from one sample of a study of blood T cells in healthy people across ages. From the 5' RACE reads, TCRdb called clonotypes with MiXCR, one entry per CDR3 protein. The sample shows about 970,000 distinct CDR3 sequences, about 51% of them seen only once. Sequenced sample: blood. The source of these receptors is a woman between 55 and 75 years old in good health. Each CDR3 is given with its conserved first and last residue.

15 | TRBJ2-5 | TRBV9 | CASSLHKAGDTEQYF
13 | TRBJ2-1 | TRBV29-1 | CSSRSTQFNEQFF
15 | TRBJ2-5 | TRBV9 | CASSFGTSLGETQYF
15 | TRBJ2-7 | TRBV7-9 | CASSSVDREYYEQYF
19 | TRBJ1-1 | TRBV28 | CASSPIPVKTGLMNTEAFF
13 | TRBJ2-5 | TRBV24-1 | CATSGRNQETQYF
14 | TRBJ1-1 | TRBV28 | CASRLTGVSTEAFF
13 | TRBJ2-7 | TRBV28 | CASSLIRPPEQYF
16 | TRBJ2-1 | TRBV4-1 | CASSQETGTTYNEQFF
18 | TRBJ2-1 | TRBV12-3/TRBV12-4 | CASSLALGVAGVWGEQFF
14 | TRBJ2-3 | TRBV2 | CASSVGQGGDTQYF
15 | TRBJ2-1 | TRBV24-1 | CATSDPGQDLHEQFF
13 | TRBJ2-3 | TRBV20-1 | CSANTGSPDTQYF
13 | NA | TRBV30 | CAWSVTGGDTQHF
13 | TRBJ1-2 | TRBV5-1 | CASSLDHAYGYTF
12 | TRBJ1-1 | TRBV4-1 | CASSPLGGEAFF
15 | TRBJ2-1 | TRBV2 | CASRAGLAGVKEQFF
14 | TRBJ2-5 | TRBV7-2 | CASSLGTLKETQYF
14 | TRBJ2-5 | TRBV9 | CASSGGQFGETQYF
16 | TRBJ2-3 | TRBV20-1 | CRGHREAIHRTDTQYF
19 | TRBJ2-7 | TRBV15 | CATSRGWGRLAGGPYEQYF
12 | TRBJ1-2 | TRBV12-3/TRBV12-4 | CASTQAHYGYTF
14 | TRBJ2-1 | TRBV29-1 | CSVDAWSTPYEQFF
14 | TRBJ2-5 | TRBV2 | CASTIDGGVETQYF
12 | TRBJ1-5 | TRBV2 | CASQEVNQPQHF
16 | TRBJ2-7 | TRBV7-9 | CASRPKGLQDSYEQYF
12 | TRBJ2-4 | TRBV2 | CAGSPDVNIQYF
16 | TRBJ2-4 | TRBV4-1 | CASSHPVGGAKNIQYF
15 | NA | TRBV4-3 | CASSQSEDGAYEQYF
15 | TRBJ2-1 | TRBV20-1 | CSARDYPSSYNEQFF
14 | TRBJ2-3 | TRBV10-3 | CATGPGQSTDTQYF